Below are 4 T cell receptor beta chains sequenced from a single sample in a study of blood T cells in healthy people across ages. A sample-barcoded 5' primer and a J-beta primer mix were used in a second PCR of about 7 to 12 cycles. TCRdb reprocessed the 5' RACE reads with MiXCR, giving one entry per CDR3 protein. The repertoire includes about 780,000 distinct CDR3 sequences, 35% to 60% of them detected once, and roughly 18% sits in the top ten. The source material was blood. These receptor sequences come from a man older than 75 in good health.

This clonotype was recorded a few times. This chain uses TRBV5-1 with TRBJ2-1; perhaps TRBD1 as D (6 bases). The CDR3 is 16 amino acids. Germline CDR1 reads SGHRS; CDR2 reads YFSETQ. V lost 3 bases, J lost 8 bases, and 21 bases lay in between. The CDR3 reads CASSSKPGQLNHEQFF. Here the CDR3 DNA reads TGCGCCAGCAGCTCGAAACCGGGACAACTTAACCATGAGCAGTTCTTC.

This clonotype was recorded a few times. The chain is built from TRBV7-8 and TRBJ1-5; 11 bases line up with TRBD1. The CDR3 covers 18 residues. The germline CDR1 and CDR2 sequences are SGHVS and FQNEAQ. Losses at the gene ends were 4 bases for V and 3 bases for J; bases not matched to a gene: 11. In DNA form, the CDR3 reads TGTGCCAGCAGCTCTAGGACAGGGGGCGCGTTAAACAATCAGCCCCAGCATTTT. Its translation is CASSSRTGGALNNQPQHF.

The chain has TRBV10-1 and TRBJ2-1; 13 bases align to TRBD2. Germline V gene sequence: CDR1 WNHNN, CDR2 SYGVQD (reference sequence). The CDR3 length is 16 residues. With 3 bases clipped from V and 7 bases from J, the junction kept 6 bases outside the gene matches. CDR3 nucleotides: TGCGCCAGCAGTGATGGTACTAGCGGGAGGGGGAATGAGCAGTTCTTC. This gives the protein CASSDGTSGRGNEQFF.

This clonotype was picked up a small number of times. The chain employs TRBV5-1 and TRBJ2-7; 11 bases agree with TRBD2. In germline, CDR1 is SGHRS, CDR2 YFSETQ. The CDR3 length is 18 residues. Trimming took 0 bases from V and 3 from J; bases not matched to a gene: 11. As DNA, the CDR3 is TGCGCCAGCAGCTTGGCCGGCCTTTTAGCGGGAGGGAACTACGAGCAGTACTTC. This codes for CASSLAGLLAGGNYEQYF. Complete variable domain (other parts from reference TRBV5-1 and TRBJ2-7): KAGVTQTPRYLIKTRGQQVTLSCSPISGHRSVSWYQQTPGQGLQFLFEYFSETQRNKGNFPGRFSGRQFSNSRSEMNVSTLELGDSALYLCASSLAGLLAGGNYEQYFGPGTRLTVT.